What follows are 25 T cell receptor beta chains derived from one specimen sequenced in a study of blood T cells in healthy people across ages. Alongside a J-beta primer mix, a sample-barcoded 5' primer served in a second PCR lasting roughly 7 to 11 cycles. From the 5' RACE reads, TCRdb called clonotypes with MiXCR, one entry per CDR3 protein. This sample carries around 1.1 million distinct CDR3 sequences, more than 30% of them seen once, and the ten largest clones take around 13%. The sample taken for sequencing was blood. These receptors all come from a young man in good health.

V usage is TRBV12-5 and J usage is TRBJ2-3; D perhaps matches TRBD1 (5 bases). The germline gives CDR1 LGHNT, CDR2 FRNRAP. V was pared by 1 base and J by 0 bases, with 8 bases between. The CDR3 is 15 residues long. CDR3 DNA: TGTGCTAGTGGTTTGGGACAGACTAGCACAGATACGCAGTATTTT. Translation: CASGLGQTSTDTQYF.

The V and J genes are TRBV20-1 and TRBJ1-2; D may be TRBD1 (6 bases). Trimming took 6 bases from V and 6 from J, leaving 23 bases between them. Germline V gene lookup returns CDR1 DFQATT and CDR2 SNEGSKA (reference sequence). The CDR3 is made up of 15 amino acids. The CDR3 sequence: CSASQNQGRWDGYTF. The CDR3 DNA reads TGCAGTGCCAGCCAAAATCAGGGGAGATGGGATGGCTACACCTTC.

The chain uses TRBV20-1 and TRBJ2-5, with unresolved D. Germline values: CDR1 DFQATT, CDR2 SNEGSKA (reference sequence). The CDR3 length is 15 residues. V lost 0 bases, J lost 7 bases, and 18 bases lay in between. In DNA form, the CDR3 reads TGCAGTGCTAGAGATCACCATGGGTTCCGAGGGACCCAGTACTTC. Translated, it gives CSARDHHGFRGTQYF.

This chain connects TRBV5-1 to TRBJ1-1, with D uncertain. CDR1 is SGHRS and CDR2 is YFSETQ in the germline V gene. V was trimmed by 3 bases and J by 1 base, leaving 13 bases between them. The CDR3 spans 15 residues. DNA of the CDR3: TGCGCCAGCAGCTATAGACCAGGAGGGAACACTGAAGCTTTCTTT. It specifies CASSYRPGGNTEAFF.

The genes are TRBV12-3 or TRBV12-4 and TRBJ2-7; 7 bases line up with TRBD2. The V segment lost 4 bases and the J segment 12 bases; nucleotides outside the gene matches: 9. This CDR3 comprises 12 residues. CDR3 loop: CASSSTSVLRYF. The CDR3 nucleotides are TGTGCCAGCAGTTCCACTAGCGTCCTTCGGTACTTC.

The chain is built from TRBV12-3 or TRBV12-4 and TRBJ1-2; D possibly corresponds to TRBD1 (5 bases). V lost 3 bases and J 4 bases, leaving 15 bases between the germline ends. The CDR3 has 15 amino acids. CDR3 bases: TGTGCCAGCAGTTTTTTTCAGGGCAACCCCTATGGCTACACCTTC. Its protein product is CASSFFQGNPYGYTF.

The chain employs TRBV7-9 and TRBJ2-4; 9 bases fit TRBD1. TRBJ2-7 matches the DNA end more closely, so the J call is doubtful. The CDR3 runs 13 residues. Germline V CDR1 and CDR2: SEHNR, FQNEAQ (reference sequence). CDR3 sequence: CAVTGTGFHEQYF. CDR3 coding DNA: TGTGCCGTGACCGGGACAGGGTTCCACGAGCAGTACTTC.

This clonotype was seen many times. CDR3 protein: CASSLALAVHEQYF. CDR3 nucleotide sequence: TGTGCCAGCAGCTTAGCCCTAGCGGTACACGAGCAGTACTTC. The chain employs TRBV7-8 and TRBJ2-7; 7 bases align to TRBD2. This CDR3 comprises 14 residues. With V trimmed by 0 bases and J by 5 bases, 4 bases remained unmatched. From germline, CDR1 is SGHVS and CDR2 FQNEAQ.

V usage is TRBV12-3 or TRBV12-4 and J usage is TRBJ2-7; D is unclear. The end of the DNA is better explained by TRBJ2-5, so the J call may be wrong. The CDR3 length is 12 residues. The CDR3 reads CASSPTTGTQYF. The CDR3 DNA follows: TGTGCCAGCAGTCCCACCACCGGGACCCAGTACTTC.

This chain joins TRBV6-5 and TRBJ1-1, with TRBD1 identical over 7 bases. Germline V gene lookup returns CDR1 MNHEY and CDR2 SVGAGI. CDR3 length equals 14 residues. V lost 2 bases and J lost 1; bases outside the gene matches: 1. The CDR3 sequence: CASSYRGRNTEAFF. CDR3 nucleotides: TGTGCCAGCAGTTACAGGGGGCGGAACACTGAAGCTTTCTTT.

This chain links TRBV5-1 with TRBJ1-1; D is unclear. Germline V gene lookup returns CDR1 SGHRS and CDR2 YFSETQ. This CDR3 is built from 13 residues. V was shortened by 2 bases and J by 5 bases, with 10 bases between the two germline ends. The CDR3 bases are TGCGCCAGCAGCTTAGCCCCCGGGACTGAAGCTTTCTTT. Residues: CASSLAPGTEAFF.

DNA of the CDR3: TGTGCCAGCAGCTTCCAACTAGCCCACCAATCTTATTACAATGAGCAGTTCTTC. Its protein product is CASSFQLAHQSYYNEQFF. V and J are TRBV11-2 and TRBJ2-1; the D gene is possibly TRBD2 (6 bases). The germline V gene encodes CDR1 SGHAT and CDR2 FQNNGV. V was shortened by 3 bases and J by 4 bases, with 22 bases between the two germline ends. The CDR3 loop spans 18 amino acids.

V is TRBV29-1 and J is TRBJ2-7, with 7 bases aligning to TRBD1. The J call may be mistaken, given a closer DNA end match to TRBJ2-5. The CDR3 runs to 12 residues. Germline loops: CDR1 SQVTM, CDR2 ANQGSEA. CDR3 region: CSSTQGPETQYF. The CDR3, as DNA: TGCAGCTCAACACAGGGGCCGGAGACCCAGTACTTC.

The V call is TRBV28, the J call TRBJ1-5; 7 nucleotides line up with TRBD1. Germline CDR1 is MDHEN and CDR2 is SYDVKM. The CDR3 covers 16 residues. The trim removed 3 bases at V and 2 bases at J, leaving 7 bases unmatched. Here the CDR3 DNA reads TGTGCCAGCAGTTTCCTCCGGGACAGTGGCAATCAGCCCCAGCATTTT. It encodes CASSFLRDSGNQPQHF.

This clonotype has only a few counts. In DNA form, the CDR3 reads TGTGCCAGCAGTGTACAGATGTCCTACGAGCAGTACTTC. This encodes CASSVQMSYEQYF. This rearrangement joins TRBV2 to TRBJ2-7; D unclear. The V gene lost 4 bases and the J gene lost 1 base, with 8 bases spanning the gap. The CDR3 is 13 residues long. CDR1 is SNHLY, CDR2 FYNNEI, per germline. Complete variable domain (other parts from reference TRBV2 and TRBJ2-7): EPEVTQTPSHQVTQMGQEVILRCVPISNHLYFYWYRQILGQKVEFLVSFYNNEISEKSEIFDDQFSVERPDGSNFTLKIRSTKLEDSAMYFCASSVQMSYEQYFGPGTRLTVT.

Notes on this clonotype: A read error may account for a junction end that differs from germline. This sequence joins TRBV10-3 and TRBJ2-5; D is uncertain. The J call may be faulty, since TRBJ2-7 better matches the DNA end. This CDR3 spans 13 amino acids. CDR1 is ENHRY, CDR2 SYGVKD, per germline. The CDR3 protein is CVISEDIAYEQYF. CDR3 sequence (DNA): TGTGTCATCAGTGAAGACATAGCCTACGAGCAGTACTTC.

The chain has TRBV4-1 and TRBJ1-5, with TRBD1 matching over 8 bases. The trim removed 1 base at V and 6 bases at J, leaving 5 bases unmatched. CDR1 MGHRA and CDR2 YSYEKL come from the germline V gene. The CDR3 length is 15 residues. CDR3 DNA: TGCGCCAGCAGCCAAGGAGACAGGGGCACTCAGCCCCAGCATTTT. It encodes CASSQGDRGTQPQHF.

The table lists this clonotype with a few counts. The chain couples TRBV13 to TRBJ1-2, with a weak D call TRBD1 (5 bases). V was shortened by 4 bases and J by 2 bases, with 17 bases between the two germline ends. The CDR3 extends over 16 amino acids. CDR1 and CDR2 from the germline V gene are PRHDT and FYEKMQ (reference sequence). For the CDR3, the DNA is TGTGCCAGCAGCTCATCCTCGGGACTCAGCAACTATGGCTACACCTTC. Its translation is CASSSSSGLSNYGYTF.

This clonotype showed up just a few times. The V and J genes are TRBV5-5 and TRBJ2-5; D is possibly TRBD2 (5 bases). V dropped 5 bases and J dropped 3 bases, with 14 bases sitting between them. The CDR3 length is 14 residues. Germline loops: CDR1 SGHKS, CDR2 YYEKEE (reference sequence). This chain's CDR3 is CASSVTGSKETQYF. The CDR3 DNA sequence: TGTGCCAGCAGTGTTACGGGATCCAAAGAGACCCAGTACTTC.

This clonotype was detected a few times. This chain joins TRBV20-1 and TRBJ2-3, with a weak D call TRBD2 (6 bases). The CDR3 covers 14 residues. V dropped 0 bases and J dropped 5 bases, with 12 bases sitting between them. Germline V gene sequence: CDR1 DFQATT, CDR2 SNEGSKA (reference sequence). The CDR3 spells CSARDRGNLDTQYF. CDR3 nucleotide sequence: TGCAGTGCTAGAGATCGCGGGAATTTAGATACGCAGTATTTT.

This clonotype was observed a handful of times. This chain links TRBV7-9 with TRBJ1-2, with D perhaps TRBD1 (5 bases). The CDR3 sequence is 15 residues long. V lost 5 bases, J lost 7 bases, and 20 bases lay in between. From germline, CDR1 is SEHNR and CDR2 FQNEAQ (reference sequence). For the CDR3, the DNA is TGTGCCAGCAGCATCATGACAGAGATCGGGGCTGGCTACACCTTC. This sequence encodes CASSIMTEIGAGYTF.

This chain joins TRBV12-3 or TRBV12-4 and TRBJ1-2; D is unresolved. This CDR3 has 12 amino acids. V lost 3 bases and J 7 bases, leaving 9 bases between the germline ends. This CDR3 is CASSFQSCGYTF. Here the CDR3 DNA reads TGTGCCAGCAGTTTCCAATCCTGTGGCTACACCTTC.

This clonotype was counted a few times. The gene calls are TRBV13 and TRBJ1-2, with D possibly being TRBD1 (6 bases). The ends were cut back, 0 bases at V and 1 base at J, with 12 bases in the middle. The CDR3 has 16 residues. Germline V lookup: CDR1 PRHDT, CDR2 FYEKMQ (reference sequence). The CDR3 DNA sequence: TGTGCCAGCAGCTTAGGTGGGGGGCTAGTTAACTATGGCTACACCTTC. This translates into CASSLGGGLVNYGYTF.

CDR3 in amino acids: CASSADPTDTQYF. The CDR3 DNA reads as TGCGCCAGCAGCGCAGACCCCACAGATACGCAGTATTTT. V and J are TRBV5-1 and TRBJ2-3; D not resolved. CDR1 is SGHRS and CDR2 is YFSETQ in the germline V gene. Between the trimmed V and J ends, which lost 4 bases and 2 bases, there was a span of 8 bases. CDR3 length: 13 amino acids.

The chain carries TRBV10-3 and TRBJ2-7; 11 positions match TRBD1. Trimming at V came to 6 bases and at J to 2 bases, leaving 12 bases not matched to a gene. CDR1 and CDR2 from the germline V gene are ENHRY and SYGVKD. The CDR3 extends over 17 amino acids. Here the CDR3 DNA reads TGTGCCATCAGGGGGGACAGGGGGGGCCTCAGAACCTACGAGCAGTACTTC. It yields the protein CAIRGDRGGLRTYEQYF.